Sequencing of this T cell receptor (beta chain) was carried out in a study of radiotherapy plus CTLA-4 blockade in lung cancer. Study at large: Objective responses were seen in around 20% of patients, disease control in around 31%. Study results and limitations: In blood, tumor-derived TCR clones expanded after radiotherapy plus ipilimumab.

This clone was seen more than once but under ten times. The antigen is unknown. This table comes from immunoSEQ multiplex PCR, and its TCRdb copy is limited to in-frame clones, with some not included. The sample includes around 43,000 clones, 60% to 80% of them seen just once. The TCR was taken from a human donor with non-small cell lung cancer who had stable disease on radiotherapy plus ipilimumab. The material sequenced was peripheral blood, taken from a patient treated with radiotherapy plus ipilimumab.

The CDR3 is CASSVFTREKLFF. The CDR3 nucleotides are TGTGCCAGCAGCGTTTTTACGCGTGAAAAACTGTTTTTT. The chain combines TRBV2 with TRBJ1-4, with D unresolved. Trimming stripped 6 bases from V and 7 bases from J, with 12 bases between. CDR1 is SNHLY and CDR2 is FYNNEI in the germline V gene. The CDR3 contains 13 residues. Together with reference TRBV2 and TRBJ1-4, the CDR3 gives the full variable domain: EPEVTQTPSHQVTQMGQEVILRCVPISNHLYFYWYRQILGQKVEFLVSFYNNEISEKSEIFDDQFSVERPDGSNFTLKIRSTKLEDSAMYFCASSVFTREKLFFGSGTQLSVL.